Listed here are 23 T cell receptor beta chains from one sample, sequenced in a study of vaccination and CD4 T cells after COVID-19. Cultured CD4+ T-cell DNA underwent Oncomine TCR Beta short-read sequencing. TCRdb re-derived calls from the PCR reads in MiXCR, one entry per CDR3 protein. Of about 7,400 distinct CDR3 sequences listed, more than 30% are singletons. Treatment given: approximately 10-day PBMC culture with coronavirus spike peptide pools or control peptides (ViraFEST assay). During the years 2011-2018, before the COVID-19 pandemic, the unexposed donor's CD4+ T cells were collected. No antigen has been identified for these receptors. The specimen sequenced was CD4+ T cells from blood, cultured in vitro. The receptors originated from a human donor in good health.

The chain uses TRBV20-1 and TRBJ2-4; 8 bases map to TRBD2. The CDR3 loop spans 15 amino acids. After removal of 5 bases from V and 1 base from J, the junction contained 7 bases not matched to a gene. Germline lookup yields CDR1 DFQATT and CDR2 SNEGSKA (reference sequence). CDR3 nucleotide sequence: TGCAGTGCTCCGTCCCGGGGGGGGGCCAAAAACATTCAGTACTTC. Translating gives CSAPSRGGAKNIQYF.

The chain joins TRBV7-9 to TRBJ1-2; D might be TRBD1 (5 bases). Per germline, CDR1 SEHNR and CDR2 FQNEAQ (reference sequence). This CDR3 has 14 amino acids. The ends were cut back, 1 base at V and 4 bases at J, with 10 bases in the middle. The CDR3, as DNA: TGTGCCAGCAGCTTAGAGAGGGGACCCTATGGCTACACCTTC. It translates to CASSLERGPYGYTF.

V gene TRBV28 combines with J gene TRBJ2-3, with a weak D call TRBD2 (6 bases). The CDR3 is 13 amino acids. V lost 8 bases to trimming and J lost 0 bases, with 9 bases between them. Germline V gene lookup returns CDR1 MDHEN and CDR2 SYDVKM. As DNA, the CDR3 is TGTGCCAGCCGGGACTCTAGCACAGATACGCAGTATTTT. Translating it yields CASRDSSTDTQYF.

The chain recombines TRBV5-1 with TRBJ2-2; 7 nucleotides align to TRBD1. This CDR3 is 13 amino acids long. Germline CDR1 is SGHRS and CDR2 is YFSETQ. The J segment lost 7 bases and the V segment lost 4 bases, leaving 4 bases of the junction unmatched. This chain's CDR3 is CASSPTGVGELFF. The CDR3 region has the DNA TGCGCCAGCAGCCCAACAGGGGTCGGGGAGCTGTTTTTT.

The chain links TRBV7-2 to TRBJ2-1; 8 bases are a match to TRBD2. CDR3 length: 16 amino acids. Losses at the gene ends were 4 bases for V and 3 bases for J; bases not matched to a gene: 8. Germline V CDR1 and CDR2: SGHTA, FQGNSA. CDR3 protein: CASSSRSSGLYNEQFF. DNA of the CDR3: TGTGCCAGCAGCTCCCGATCTAGCGGGCTCTACAATGAGCAGTTCTTC.

The chain recombines TRBV27 with TRBJ1-3; D is possibly TRBD1 (6 bases). V lost 6 bases, J lost 0 bases, and 21 bases lay in between. CDR1 MNHEY and CDR2 SMNVEV come from the germline V gene (reference sequence). The CDR3 spans 18 residues. The CDR3 coding sequence is TGTGCCAGCAGGAAGACCGGGACACAATACCACTCTGGAAACACCATATATTTT. As protein: CASRKTGTQYHSGNTIYF.

The chain recombines TRBV12-3 or TRBV12-4 with TRBJ1-1, with D possibly being TRBD1 (6 bases). Trimming shortened V by 2 bases and J by 5 bases, and 9 bases separated the two germline ends. This CDR3 has 13 amino acids. DNA for the CDR3: TGTGCCAGCAGTTTACAGGGGAGAACTGAAGCTTTCTTT. Its protein is CASSLQGRTEAFF.

In this sample, this clonotype turned up a few times. V is TRBV19 and J is TRBJ1-1; 7 nucleotides align to TRBD1. The J segment lost 0 bases and the V segment lost 5 bases, leaving 9 bases of the junction unmatched. CDR1 and CDR2 from the germline V gene are LNHDA and SQIVND (reference sequence). There are 16 residues in the CDR3. In DNA, the CDR3 is TGTGCCAGTAGTCTCCCACCGACAGGGATGAACACTGAAGCTTTCTTT. Residues: CASSLPPTGMNTEAFF.

This clonotype appeared a few times. The CDR3 nucleotides read TGCGCCAGCAGCCTCCGGGACAGGGGGTATTCACCCCTCCACTTT. Encoded protein: CASSLRDRGYSPLHF. V gene TRBV4-1 combines with J gene TRBJ1-6; TRBD1 agrees at 11 bases. The CDR3 loop spans 15 amino acids. With V trimmed by 4 bases and J by 8 bases, 4 bases remained unmatched. Germline V lookup: CDR1 MGHRA, CDR2 YSYEKL.

CDR3 in DNA: TGTGCCACCCAACCCCCCGGGGCTCAGTTCTTC. Protein: CATQPPGAQFF. This chain joins TRBV19 and TRBJ2-1; possibly TRBD1 or TRBD2 for D (5 bases each). The V and J ends lost 10 bases and 13 bases respectively, with 17 bases between them. Germline V CDR1 and CDR2: LNHDA, SQIVND (reference sequence). The CDR3 spans 11 residues.

The chain couples TRBV21-1 to TRBJ1-2; TRBD1 is the table's D call and was not checked against the DNA. TRBV21-1 is designated a pseudogene. This CDR3 has 12 residues. CDR3 nucleotides: TGTGCCAGCCGGGGGGCCCACTATGGCTACACCTTC. Residues: CASRGAHYGYTF.

This clonotype was found a few times. The chain uses TRBV27 and TRBJ2-3; 7 bases align to TRBD2. The trim removed 5 bases at V and 2 bases at J, leaving 1 base unmatched. Germline V gene lookup returns CDR1 MNHEY and CDR2 SMNVEV (reference sequence). CDR3 length: 13 residues. The CDR3 loop is CASSQRDTDTQYF. The CDR3 nucleotides read TGTGCCAGCAGTCAGCGGGACACAGATACGCAGTATTTT.

The rearrangement joins TRBV20-1 to TRBJ2-2; 7 bases match TRBD2. After removal of 0 bases from V and 2 bases from J, the junction contained 12 bases not matched to a gene. The germline CDR1 and CDR2 sequences are DFQATT and SNEGSKA (reference sequence). The length of the CDR3 is 18 residues. For the CDR3, the DNA is TGCAGTGCTAGAGATCGGGGGTGGGGGGGACGAAACACCGGGGAGCTGTTTTTT. Encoded protein: CSARDRGWGGRNTGELFF.

The gene calls are TRBV20-1 and TRBJ1-5; D not resolved. Germline CDR1 is DFQATT and CDR2 is SNEGSKA (reference sequence). This CDR3 is built from 14 residues. V gave up 4 bases and J gave up 0 bases, with 10 bases separating them. The CDR3 DNA is TGCAGTGCTATGAAAGCAAATAGCAATCAGCCCCAGCATTTT. It translates to CSAMKANSNQPQHF.

The chain has TRBV6-1 and TRBJ2-2; 9 bases fit TRBD1. The germline CDR1 and CDR2 sequences are MNHNS and SASEGT. V lost 7 bases and J lost 2; bases outside the gene matches: 8. The CDR3 has 16 residues. The CDR3 is CASTSGQGSNTGELFF. In DNA, the CDR3 is TGTGCCAGCACCTCAGGACAGGGGAGTAACACCGGGGAGCTGTTTTTT.

The chain couples TRBV7-2 to TRBJ2-7; 9 bases line up with TRBD2. Losses at the gene ends were 5 bases for V and 6 bases for J; bases not matched to a gene: 14. The germline V gene has CDR1 SGHTA and CDR2 FQGNSA. The CDR3 length is 16 residues. The CDR3 DNA reads TGTGCCAGCAGCCATTCAATAGTAGCGGGAGTTCTCGAGCAGTACTTC. Translation: CASSHSIVAGVLEQYF. Together with reference TRBV7-2 and TRBJ2-7, the CDR3 gives the full variable domain: GAGVSQSPSNKVTEKGKDVELRCDPISGHTALYWYRQSLGQGLEFLIYFQGNSAPDKSGLPSDRFSAERTGGSVSTLTIQRTQQEDSAVYLCASSHSIVAGVLEQYFGPGTRLTVT.

The chain is built from TRBV6-2 or TRBV6-3 and TRBJ1-5; 9 bases are a match to TRBD1. The CDR3 covers 12 residues. Germline CDR1 and CDR2: MNHEY and SVGEGT. The CDR3 DNA reads TGTGGGACCGGACAGGGGCTTCAGCCCCAGCATTTT. Translation: CGTGQGLQPQHF.

This clonotype has more than one count but fewer than ten. CDR3 DNA sequence: TGTGCCAGCGAAACGATGGGGGGCGATCAGCCCCAGCATTTT. Translating gives CASETMGGDQPQHF. The chain recombines TRBV2 with TRBJ1-5; perhaps TRBD1 as D (6 bases). Trimming left V 8 bases short and J 5 bases short, with 16 bases between. The CDR3 length is 14 residues. Germline assignment: CDR1 SNHLY and CDR2 FYNNEI.

J is TRBJ2-7 and V is TRBV20-1; no definite D call. Germline assignment: CDR1 DFQATT and CDR2 SNEGSKA (reference sequence). The CDR3 consists of 12 residues. The V end was cut by 2 bases, the J end by 2 bases, with 7 bases between. CDR3: CSARPRTYEQYF. The CDR3 region has the DNA TGCAGTGCTAGACCCAGGACCTACGAGCAGTACTTC.

This clonotype was counted only a few times. CDR3 sequence reads: CASSFWPEDYGYTF. The CDR3 region has the DNA TGTGCCAGCAGTTTTTGGCCGGAGGACTATGGCTACACCTTC. J is TRBJ1-2 and V is TRBV6-5; D unresolved. The CDR3 loop spans 14 amino acids. V was pared by 4 bases and J by 3 bases, with 12 bases between. CDR1 is MNHEY and CDR2 is SVGAGI in the germline V gene.

J is TRBJ1-5 and V is TRBV7-6, with D hard to call. Trimming removed 5 bases at V and 1 base at J, with 9 bases between. Germline-derived CDR1 and CDR2 are SGHVS and FNYEAQ. The CDR3 is 14 amino acids. CDR3 sequence reads: CASSPRYSNQPQHF. The DNA of the CDR3 is TGTGCCAGCAGCCCCCGGTACAGCAATCAGCCCCAGCATTTT.

The J gene is TRBJ1-1, the V gene TRBV6-2 or TRBV6-3, with D unclear. The CDR3 has 13 amino acids. Germline V lookup: CDR1 MNHEY, CDR2 SVGEGT. V lost 2 bases to trimming and J lost 7 bases, with 11 bases between them. CDR3 region: CASSYEDSREAFF. The CDR3 bases are TGTGCCAGCAGTTACGAGGACTCGCGTGAAGCTTTCTTT.

The chain joins TRBV5-4 to TRBJ2-7, with 7 bases matching TRBD2. V was clipped by 2 bases and J by 4 bases; unmatched bases: 6. This CDR3 spans 14 amino acids. The germline gives CDR1 SGHNT, CDR2 YYREEE (reference sequence). The CDR3 DNA reads as TGTGCCAGCAGCTTTTCGGGGAGGGCATACGAGCAGTACTTC. It translates to CASSFSGRAYEQYF.